This TCR beta chain was profiled in a study of Graves' ophthalmopathy and Graves' hyperthyroidism. Study results and limitations: A 13-signature model separated ophthalmopathy from stable hyperthyroidism, reaching about 88% sensitivity and roughly 81% specificity cross-validated.

CDR3 length: 15 amino acids. Germline loops: CDR1 SGDLS, CDR2 YYNGEE. Trimming cost V 6 bases and J 4 bases; bases outside gene matches: 5. Diagnostic conclusions were grounded in clinical symptoms, serum thyroxine, TRAb, thyroid ultrasound and orbital computed tomography. Remarks on this clonotype: What it binds is not known.

Amplification of the TCR beta CDR3 regions used RNA transcripts (as template). HTBI primers primed a first-round RT-PCR, and a second-round multiplex PCR followed. Using its own MiXCR run on the multiplex PCR reads, TCRdb lists one record per CDR3 protein. The sample lists 740,000 or so distinct CDR3 sequences, roughly 41% seen once, with 44% in the top ten. The sequencing input was peripheral blood. The V call is TRBV9, the J call TRBJ2-5; the match to TRBD2 covers 14 bases. The sequence was obtained from an adult man with Graves' ophthalmopathy. Written as DNA, the CDR3 is TGTGCCAGCACCCGACTAGCGGGAGGGACAGAGACCCAGTACTTC. Protein product: CASTRLAGGTETQYF.